This TCR beta chain emerged from a study of blood T cell repertoires in COVID-19. Looking at the study overall: The origin of the acute and convalescent COVID-19 samples was the United States, Italy and Spain. From T cells, B-cell-depleted T cells, or PBMCs came the material, which was cDNA or gDNA.

Trimming at V came to 5 bases and at J to 0 bases, leaving 4 bases not matched to a gene. This CDR3 region has 15 residues. CDR1 is MNHEY, CDR2 SVGEGT, per germline. Original processing notes: Counts of nucleated cells, estimated from reference gene primer amplification, were obtained. Clones were read by immunoSEQ multiplex PCR, and TCRdb kept only the in-frame ones, dropping some. The V and J calls and the clone size are those of that table, but D and trimming were determined from the DNA. Among about 97,000 clones, approximately 86% were seen once, and the ten largest hold around 5.3%. Seattle's cohort entered during active infection and was followed longitudinally.

This rearrangement joins TRBV6-2 or TRBV6-3 to TRBJ2-7; TRBD2 matches 10 bases. The receptor comes from a woman between 45 and 60 years old with COVID-19, enrolled during active disease. Sequenced material: peripheral blood. CDR3: CASSQLAGFSYEQYF. For the CDR3, the DNA is TGTGCCAGCAGTCAACTAGCGGGGTTCTCCTACGAGCAGTACTTC.